This T cell receptor beta chain derives from a study of blood T cell repertoires in COVID-19. In the study overall: The study drew acute and convalescent COVID-19 samples from the United States, Italy and Spain. T cells, B-cell-depleted T cells, or PBMCs provided the cDNA or gDNA that served as material.

Per the authors' pipeline: The authors estimated nucleated cell counts from reference gene primer amplification. Sequencing used immunoSEQ multiplex PCR; TCRdb keeps in-frame clones, though not all of them. D and trimming come from the DNA, and the V and J calls and clone size come from that table. Of about 40,000 clones listed, 90% are singletons. The CDR3 is made up of 13 amino acids. Germline CDR1 reads MNHEY; CDR2 reads SVGAGI. V lost 9 bases to trimming and J lost 7 bases; unmatched junction nucleotides: 6. The sequence was obtained from a man in his sixties or seventies with acute or convalescent COVID-19. The rearrangement joins TRBV6-5 to TRBJ2-2; 9 bases are a match to TRBD1. The sequenced sample consisted of peripheral blood. CDR3 in amino acids: CASRQGVGGELFF. CDR3 nucleotide sequence: TGTGCCAGTAGACAGGGGGTGGGCGGGGAGCTGTTTTTT.